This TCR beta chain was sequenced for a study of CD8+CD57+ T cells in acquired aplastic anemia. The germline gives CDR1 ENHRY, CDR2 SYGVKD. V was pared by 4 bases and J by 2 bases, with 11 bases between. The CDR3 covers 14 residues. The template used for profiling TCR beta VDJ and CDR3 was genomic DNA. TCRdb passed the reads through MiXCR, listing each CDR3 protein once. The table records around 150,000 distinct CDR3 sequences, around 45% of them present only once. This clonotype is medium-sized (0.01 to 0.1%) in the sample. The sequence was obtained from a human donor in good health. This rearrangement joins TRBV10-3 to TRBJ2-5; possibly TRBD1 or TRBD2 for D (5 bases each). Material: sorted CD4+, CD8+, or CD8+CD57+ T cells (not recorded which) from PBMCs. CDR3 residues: CAISVGTEQETQYF. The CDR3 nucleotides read TGTGCCATCAGTGTAGGGACGGAACAAGAGACCCAGTACTTC.